The 20 T cell receptor beta chains in this list originate from one sample, sequenced in a study of shared clonotypes between healthy human individuals. Method: immunoSEQ multiplex PCR; TCRdb's copy keeps in-frame clones and lacks some. This sample has 2 million to 2.5 million clones, with under 97% found just once. The sequenced material came from naive CD4+ T cells sorted from blood. Indicated subset: CD45RA+ positively selected. The receptors here all came from a man younger than 35 in good health.

This chain joins TRBV5-4 and TRBJ2-1, with TRBD2 identical over 8 bases. V shed 0 bases and J 2 bases; nucleotides not matched to a gene: 1. The CDR3 totals 15 residues. Germline CDR1 SGHNT, CDR2 YYREEE (reference sequence). Here the CDR3 reads CASSLGGRTYNEQFF. DNA for the CDR3: TGTGCCAGCAGCTTGGGCGGGAGGACCTACAATGAGCAGTTCTTC.

The rearrangement uses TRBV28 and TRBJ2-1, with TRBD2 identical over 9 bases. Germline V CDR1 and CDR2: MDHEN, SYDVKM. This CDR3 region has 15 residues. With 3 bases clipped from V and 5 bases from J, the junction kept 5 bases outside the gene matches. The CDR3 sequence: CASSLGGRVDNEQFF. For the CDR3, the DNA is TGTGCCAGCAGTTTGGGCGGGAGGGTGGACAATGAGCAGTTCTTC.

CDR3 sequence: CASRQGPLANEQFF. In DNA form, the CDR3 reads TGTGCCAGCAGACAAGGACCCCTGGCTAATGAGCAGTTCTTC. The V call is TRBV6-5, the J call TRBJ2-1; no reliable D call. This CDR3 is built from 14 residues. CDR1 is MNHEY, CDR2 SVGAGI, per germline. Trimming took off 6 bases at V and 7 bases at J, with 16 bases between the two ends.

The genes are TRBV5-4 and TRBJ1-4, with D hard to call. Germline V gene data show CDR1 as SGHNT and CDR2 as YYREEE (reference sequence). This CDR3 is built from 14 residues. V lost 3 bases, J lost 7 bases, and 13 bases lay in between. For the CDR3, the DNA is TGTGCCAGCAGCTCGCCCCAGGACGGTGAAAAACTGTTTTTT. This translates into CASSSPQDGEKLFF.

The chain employs TRBV7-6 and TRBJ2-3, with TRBD1 identical over 8 bases. Germline V gene lookup returns CDR1 SGHVS and CDR2 FNYEAQ. J gave up 8 bases and V 0 bases, and 7 bases lay outside the gene matches. CDR3 length: 15 residues. This CDR3 reads CASSLAGTGGVTQYF. The CDR3 DNA follows: TGTGCCAGCAGCTTAGCGGGGACAGGAGGGGTTACGCAGTATTTT.

On this clone itself: The sample carries other DNA sequences with the same CDR3. The genes are TRBV5-4 and TRBJ1-2; D gene ambiguous. V lost 2 bases and J lost 7, with 12 bases in between. Per germline, CDR1 SGHNT and CDR2 YYREEE (reference sequence). This CDR3 comprises 13 residues. The CDR3 is CASSLTGGSGYTF. CDR3 sequence (DNA): TGTGCCAGCAGCTTAACTGGTGGGTCTGGCTACACCTTC.

The DNA for the CDR3 is TGTGCCAGTAGTATGGACAGGGTAGGGGAGACCCAGTACTTC. It specifies CASSMDRVGETQYF. The chain joins TRBV19 to TRBJ2-5, with 8 nucleotides matching TRBD1. There are 14 residues in the CDR3. From germline, CDR1 is LNHDA and CDR2 SQIVND (reference sequence). Trimming at V came to 3 bases and at J to 5 bases, leaving 5 bases not matched to a gene.

The chain uses TRBV10-3 and TRBJ2-7, with 9 bases that match TRBD2. Losses at the gene ends were 6 bases for V and 4 bases for J; bases not matched to a gene: 4. In germline, CDR1 is ENHRY, CDR2 SYGVKD. The CDR3 is made up of 13 amino acids. CDR3 DNA sequence: TGTGCCATCAGGGAGACTAGCGGTTACGAGCAGTACTTC. Translating gives CAIRETSGYEQYF.

V usage is TRBV4-2 and J usage is TRBJ2-1; D may match TRBD1 or TRBD2 (6 bases each). CDR1 is LGHNA, CDR2 YNFKEQ, per germline. This CDR3 contains 15 residues. The V end was cut by 0 bases, the J end by 5 bases, with 11 bases between. The CDR3 region has the DNA TGTGCCAGCAGCCAAGAGGGGGGCCGGAACAATGAGCAGTTCTTC. Protein product: CASSQEGGRNNEQFF.

The rearrangement uses TRBV19 and TRBJ1-4; 7 bases line up with TRBD1. Losses at the gene ends were 4 bases for V and 8 bases for J; bases not matched to a gene: 7. This CDR3 is 14 amino acids long. Germline V lookup: CDR1 LNHDA, CDR2 SQIVND (reference sequence). CDR3 residues: CASSRTGSEEKLFF. The CDR3 coding sequence is TGTGCCAGTAGTAGGACAGGTTCGGAAGAAAAACTGTTTTTT.

The J gene is TRBJ1-1, the V gene TRBV11-3, with D uncertain. This CDR3 has 12 residues. Trimming shortened V by 2 bases and J by 6 bases, and 7 bases separated the two germline ends. Per the germline V gene, CDR1 is SGHNT and CDR2 is YENEEA. CDR3 sequence: CASSLRESEAFF. The CDR3 coding sequence is TGTGCCAGCAGCTTAAGGGAGTCTGAAGCTTTCTTT. Supplemented by reference TRBV11-3 and TRBJ1-1, the full variable domain reads EAGVVQSPRYKIIEKKQPVAFWCNPISGHNTLYWYLQNLGQGPELLIRYENEEAVDDSQLPKDRFSAERLKGVDSTLKIQPAELGDSAVYLCASSLRESEAFFGQGTRLTVV.

This chain connects TRBV10-3 to TRBJ1-5; unclear D gene. This CDR3 has 14 amino acids. In germline, CDR1 is ENHRY, CDR2 SYGVKD. V lost 6 bases to trimming and J lost 2 bases, with 11 bases between them. CDR3 DNA: TGTGCCATCAGCTGGGGTAGTGGCAATCAGCCCCAGCATTTT. Protein: CAISWGSGNQPQHF.

The rearrangement links TRBV7-2 to TRBJ2-3, with 11 bases matching TRBD2. Unmatched junction bases numbered 3, after V lost 4 bases and J lost 0 bases. The CDR3 runs 16 residues. Germline V lookup: CDR1 SGHTA, CDR2 FQGNSA. The CDR3 here is CASSSIAGGSTDTQYF. The CDR3, as DNA: TGTGCCAGCAGCTCGATAGCGGGAGGGAGCACAGATACGCAGTATTTT. Filled out from reference TRBV7-2 and TRBJ2-3, the complete variable domain reads GAGVSQSPSNKVTEKGKDVELRCDPISGHTALYWYRQSLGQGLEFLIYFQGNSAPDKSGLPSDRFSAERTGGSVSTLTIQRTQQEDSAVYLCASSSIAGGSTDTQYFGPGTRLTVL.

CDR3 DNA: TGTGCCAGCAGGCACACTGAGTCTCCCCACGAGCAGTACTTC. It encodes CASRHTESPHEQYF. The chain recombines TRBV6-5 with TRBJ2-7, with D unresolved. CDR3 length equals 14 residues. The germline V gene has CDR1 MNHEY and CDR2 SVGAGI. V lost 6 bases, J lost 5 bases, and 17 bases lay in between.

V and J are TRBV10-3 and TRBJ2-5; 8 bases line up with TRBD1. The end of the DNA aligns better with TRBJ2-7, so the J call may be wrong. Germline V lookup: CDR1 ENHRY, CDR2 SYGVKD. The CDR3 loop spans 14 amino acids. The CDR3 loop is CAISGDRKNYEQYF. In nucleotides, the CDR3 is TGTGCCATCAGTGGGGACAGGAAAAACTACGAGCAGTACTTC.

The rearrangement links TRBV28 to TRBJ2-7; 7 bases agree with TRBD1. Trimming cost V 6 bases and J 3 bases; bases outside gene matches: 17. Germline-derived CDR1 and CDR2 are MDHEN and SYDVKM. The CDR3 is made up of 17 amino acids. The CDR3 loop reads CASRFKQIRTGDYEQYF. The DNA for the CDR3 is TGTGCCAGCAGGTTTAAACAGATTCGGACAGGCGACTACGAGCAGTACTTC.

V usage is TRBV5-4 and J usage is TRBJ1-4; no reliable D call. Trimming took off 4 bases at V and 8 bases at J, with 12 bases between the two ends. The CDR3 is made up of 13 amino acids. Germline V gene sequence: CDR1 SGHNT, CDR2 YYREEE (reference sequence). CDR3 region: CASSLGSGEKLFF. CDR3 nucleotides: TGTGCCAGCAGCCTAGGATCCGGCGAAAAACTGTTTTTT.

This rearrangement joins TRBV6-6 to TRBJ1-3; no reliable D call. V was shortened by 4 bases and J by 0 bases, with 10 bases between the two germline ends. This CDR3 region has 15 residues. Germline CDR1 is MNHNY and CDR2 is SVGAGI (reference sequence). CDR3 sequence: CASSSVTHSGNTIYF. CDR3 DNA sequence: TGTGCCAGCAGTTCGGTGACACACTCTGGAAACACCATATATTTT.

Comments on this clone: This same CDR3 is encoded by further DNA sequences in the sample. This chain links TRBV6-5 with TRBJ1-6; D possibly corresponds to TRBD1 (6 bases). The CDR3 loop spans 14 amino acids. Germline V lookup: CDR1 MNHEY, CDR2 SVGAGI. V shed 6 bases and J shed 4 bases, with 10 bases lying between them. CDR3 region: CASSRTEYNSPLHF. As DNA, the CDR3 is TGTGCCAGCAGCCGGACAGAATATAATTCACCCCTCCACTTT.

This chain joins TRBV10-3 and TRBJ1-2; TRBD1 agrees at 11 bases. The junction had 7 bases not matched to a gene; V was cut back by 6 bases and J by 7 bases. From germline, CDR1 is ENHRY and CDR2 SYGVKD. This CDR3 is 14 amino acids long. CDR3 protein: CAIRPGQGAFGYTF. The CDR3 nucleotides are TGTGCCATCAGACCAGGACAGGGGGCTTTTGGCTACACCTTC.